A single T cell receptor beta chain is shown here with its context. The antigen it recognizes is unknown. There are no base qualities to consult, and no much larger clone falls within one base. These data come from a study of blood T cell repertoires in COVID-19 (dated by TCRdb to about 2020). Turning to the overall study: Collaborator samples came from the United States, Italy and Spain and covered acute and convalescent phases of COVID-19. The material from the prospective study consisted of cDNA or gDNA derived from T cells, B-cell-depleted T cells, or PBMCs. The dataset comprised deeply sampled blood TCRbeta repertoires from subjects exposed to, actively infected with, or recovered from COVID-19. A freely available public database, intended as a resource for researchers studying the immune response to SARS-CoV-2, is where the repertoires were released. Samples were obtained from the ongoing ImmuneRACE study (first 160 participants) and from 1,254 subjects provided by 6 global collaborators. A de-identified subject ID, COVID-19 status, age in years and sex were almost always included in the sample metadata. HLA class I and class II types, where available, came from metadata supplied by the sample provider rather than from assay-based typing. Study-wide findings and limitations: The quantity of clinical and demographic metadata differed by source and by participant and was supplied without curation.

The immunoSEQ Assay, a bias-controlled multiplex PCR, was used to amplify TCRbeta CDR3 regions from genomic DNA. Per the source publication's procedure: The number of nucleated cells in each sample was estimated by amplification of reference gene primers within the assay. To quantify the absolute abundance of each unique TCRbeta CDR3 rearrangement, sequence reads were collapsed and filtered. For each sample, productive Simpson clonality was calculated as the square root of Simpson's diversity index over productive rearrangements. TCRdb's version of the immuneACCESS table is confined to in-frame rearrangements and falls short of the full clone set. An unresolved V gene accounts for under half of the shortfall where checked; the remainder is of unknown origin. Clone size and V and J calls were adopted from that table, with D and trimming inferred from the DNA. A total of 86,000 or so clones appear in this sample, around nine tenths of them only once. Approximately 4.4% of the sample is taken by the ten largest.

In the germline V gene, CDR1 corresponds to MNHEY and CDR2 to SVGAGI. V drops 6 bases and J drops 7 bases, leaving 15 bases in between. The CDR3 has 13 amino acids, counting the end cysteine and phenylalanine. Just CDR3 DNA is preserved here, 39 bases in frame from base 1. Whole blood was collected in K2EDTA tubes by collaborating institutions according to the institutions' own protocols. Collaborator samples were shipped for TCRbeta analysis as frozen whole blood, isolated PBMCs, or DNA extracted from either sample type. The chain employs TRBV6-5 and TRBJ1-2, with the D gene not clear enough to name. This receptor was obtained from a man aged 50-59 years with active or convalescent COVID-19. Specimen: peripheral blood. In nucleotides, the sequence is TGTGCCAGCAGGAGGGATTCGGAAGGTGGCTACACCTTC. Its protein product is CASRRDSEGGYTF.